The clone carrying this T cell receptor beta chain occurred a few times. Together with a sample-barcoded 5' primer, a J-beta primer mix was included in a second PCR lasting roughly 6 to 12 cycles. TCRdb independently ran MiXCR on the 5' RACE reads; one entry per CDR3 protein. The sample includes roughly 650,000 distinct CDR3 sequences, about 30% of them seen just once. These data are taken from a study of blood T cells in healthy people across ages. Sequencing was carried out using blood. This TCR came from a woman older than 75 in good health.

Here the CDR3 DNA reads TGTGCCAGCAGTGAAGCCGAAAGGCGGATTATTTCCAAAAACATTCAGTACTTC. Residues: CASSEAERRIISKNIQYF. The V gene is TRBV6-1, the J gene TRBJ2-4; D is undetermined. The V end was cut by 0 bases, the J end by 2 bases, with 17 bases between. Looked up from germline, CDR1 is MNHNS and CDR2 is SASEGT. The CDR3 spans 18 residues.